These 14 T cell receptor beta chains came from one sample sequenced in a study of identical twins. TCRdb called the 5' RACE reads again in MiXCR, with one record for every CDR3 protein. Among some 730,000 distinct CDR3 sequences listed, over 15% were seen once. The data were also submitted as part of a second study, on T cells expressing NK-cell markers.

The sequenced material came from PBMCs. The receptor source for this set is a woman under 30 in good health.

The chain carries TRBV6-1 and TRBJ2-3, with 9 bases fitting TRBD2. After removal of 6 bases from V and 7 bases from J, the junction contained 14 bases not matched to a gene. The CDR3 loop spans 16 amino acids. Germline CDR1 reads MNHNS; CDR2 reads SASEGT. CDR3 nucleotide sequence: TGTGCCAGCAGCCCTTCGTATAGCGGGAGTAGAAATACGCAGTATTTT. It specifies CASSPSYSGSRNTQYF.

The chain is built from TRBV20-1 and TRBJ2-7; 7 bases align to TRBD2. CDR1 is DFQATT, CDR2 SNEGSKA, per germline (reference sequence). The CDR3 totals 14 residues. The DNA for the CDR3 is TGCAGGGTCGCCAGACTAGCTGGTTCGTACGAGCAGTACTTC. It encodes CRVARLAGSYEQYF.

There are a few counts of this clonotype. The chain joins TRBV15 to TRBJ1-2; D unclear. Trimming removed 5 bases from V and 4 bases from J, with 14 bases in between. This CDR3 is built from 14 residues. CDR1 is LNHNV and CDR2 is YYDKDF in the germline V gene (reference sequence). CDR3 coding DNA: TGTGCCACCAGCGCCTTAGCACGAAGCTATGGCTACACCTTC. Its protein is CATSALARSYGYTF.

This clonotype appeared once. The rearrangement joins TRBV20-1 to TRBJ2-1; possible D gene TRBD2, 6 bases. CDR1 is DFQATT, CDR2 SNEGSKA, per germline (reference sequence). The germline V and J ends were trimmed by 4 bases and 6 bases, with 22 bases remaining between them. The CDR3 covers 16 residues. The CDR3: CSANDHGTLLANEQFF. CDR3 in DNA: TGCAGTGCTAACGACCATGGGACTCTTTTAGCCAATGAGCAGTTCTTC.

The rearrangement joins TRBV5-1 to TRBJ2-5; D is perhaps TRBD1 (5 bases). This CDR3 contains 15 residues. Trimming removed 4 bases from V and 2 bases from J, with 15 bases in between. Per the germline V gene, CDR1 is SGHRS and CDR2 is YFSETQ. The chain's CDR3 is CASSPDPGQQETQYF. For the CDR3, the DNA is TGCGCCAGCAGCCCCGATCCCGGACAACAAGAGACCCAGTACTTC.

This clonotype was seen a few times. V and J are TRBV12-3 or TRBV12-4 and TRBJ1-1; D is possibly TRBD1 (6 bases). Between the trimmed V and J ends, which lost 11 bases and 0 bases, there was a span of 13 bases. This CDR3 comprises 13 residues. The DNA of the CDR3 is TGTGCCTCACAAGGACAGTTGAACACTGAAGCTTTCTTT. Residues: CASQGQLNTEAFF.

The J gene is TRBJ2-1, the V gene TRBV3-1; D is perhaps TRBD2 (6 bases). The V and J ends lost 3 bases and 7 bases respectively, with 16 bases between them. Germline V CDR1 and CDR2: LGHDT, YNNKEL (reference sequence). CDR3 length: 15 amino acids. CDR3 protein: CASSQRDLAGNEQFF. The DNA of the CDR3 is TGTGCCAGCAGCCAGCGGGACTTGGCGGGAAATGAGCAGTTCTTC.

This chain links TRBV7-2 with TRBJ2-7; 10 bases are a match to TRBD2. This CDR3 is 17 amino acids long. J lost 3 bases, V lost 5 bases, and 13 bases had no gene match. Germline CDR1 and CDR2: SGHTA and FQGNSA. The DNA of the CDR3 is TGTGCCAGCAGCCCAGCACGGACTAGCGGACATTTCTACGAGCAGTACTTC. It yields the protein CASSPARTSGHFYEQYF.

In its sample, this clonotype was seen many times. The chain carries TRBV12-3 or TRBV12-4 and TRBJ2-1; TRBD1 or TRBD2 may be the D gene (5 bases each). V dropped 6 bases and J dropped 10 bases, with 10 bases sitting between them. CDR3 length equals 11 residues. CDR3 sequence reads: CASRDRGEQFF. In nucleotides, the CDR3 is TGTGCCAGCAGAGACCGGGGCGAGCAGTTCTTC.

CDR3 nucleotide sequence: TGCAGCGCCCGGAAGACTCTAGCGACACACCTGTACCAAGAGACCCAGTACTTC. Translation: CSARKTLATHLYQETQYF. V and J are TRBV29-1 and TRBJ2-5; TRBD2 might be the D (6 bases). Germline CDR1 and CDR2: SQVTM and ANQGSEA. The CDR3 covers 18 residues. Trimming removed 7 bases from V and 0 bases from J, with 27 bases in between. Full variable domain (remainder filled in from reference TRBV29-1 and TRBJ2-5): SAVISQKPSRDICQRGTSLTIQCQVDSQVTMMFWYRQQPGQSLTLIATANQGSEATYESGFVIDKFPISRPNLTFSTLTVSNMSPEDSSIYLCSARKTLATHLYQETQYFGPGTRLLVL.

This clonotype was seen only a few times. V and J are TRBV20-1 and TRBJ2-7, with 9 bases aligning to TRBD2. Germline trimming cut 7 bases from V and 6 bases from J; bases unmatched to any gene: 13. The CDR3 is 14 residues long. The germline V gene has CDR1 DFQATT and CDR2 SNEGSKA (reference sequence). The CDR3 is CSDSLAGIPSEQYF. CDR3 DNA: TGCAGTGACTCACTAGCGGGTATTCCATCCGAGCAGTACTTC.

V usage is TRBV29-1 and J usage is TRBJ1-1, with D hard to call. CDR1 is SQVTM and CDR2 is ANQGSEA in the germline V gene. V was shortened by 4 bases and J by 7 bases, with 7 bases between the two germline ends. The CDR3 length is 10 residues. Written as DNA, the CDR3 is TGCAGCGTTGCCGGTTTTGAAGCTTTCTTT. Protein: CSVAGFEAFF.

This clonotype occurred a few times. This chain links TRBV15 with TRBJ2-1; 7 bases match TRBD2. The germline V gene encodes CDR1 LNHNV and CDR2 YYDKDF (reference sequence). V shed 8 bases, J shed 2 bases, and the junction held 9 bases outside the gene matches. The CDR3 consists of 15 residues. CDR3 loop: CATGLAGVPYNEQFF. The CDR3 DNA is TGTGCCACCGGATTGGCGGGAGTACCCTACAATGAGCAGTTCTTC.

A note on this clonotype: Relative to the germline gene, one junction end is altered; a read error may explain this. The chain carries TRBV7-7 and TRBJ2-7; the D is unclear. Germline V CDR1 and CDR2: SSHAT, FNYEAQ (reference sequence). The CDR3 totals 15 residues. The CDR3, as DNA: TGTGCTAGCAGCCCAGGCCGAGAACCGATCCACGAGCAGTACTTC. Its translation: CASSPGREPIHEQYF.